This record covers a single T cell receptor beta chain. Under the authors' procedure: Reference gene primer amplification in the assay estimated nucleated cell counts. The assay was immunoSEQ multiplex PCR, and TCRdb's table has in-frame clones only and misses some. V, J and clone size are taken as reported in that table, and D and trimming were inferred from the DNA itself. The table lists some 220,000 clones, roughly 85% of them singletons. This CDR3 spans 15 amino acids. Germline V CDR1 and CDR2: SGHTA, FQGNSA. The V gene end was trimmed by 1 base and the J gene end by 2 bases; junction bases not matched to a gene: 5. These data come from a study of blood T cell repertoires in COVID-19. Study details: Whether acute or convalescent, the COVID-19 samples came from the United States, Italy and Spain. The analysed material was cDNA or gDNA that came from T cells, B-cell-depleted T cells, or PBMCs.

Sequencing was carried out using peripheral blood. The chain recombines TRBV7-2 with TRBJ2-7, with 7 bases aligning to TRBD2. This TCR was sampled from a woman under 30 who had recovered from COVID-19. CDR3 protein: CASSLGTRVTYEQYF. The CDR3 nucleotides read TGTGCCAGCAGCTTAGGGACTAGGGTAACCTACGAGCAGTACTTC.